The entry that follows covers one TCR beta chain sequence. This record belongs to a study of blood T cell repertoires in COVID-19. For the study at large: Acute-phase and convalescent COVID-19 samples originated in the United States, Italy and Spain. The cDNA or gDNA used as material had been derived from T cells, B-cell-depleted T cells, or PBMCs.

The CDR3 length is 15 residues. Deletions cut 0 bases from V and 3 bases from J, with 11 bases between. Germline V gene sequence: CDR1 SGHAT, CDR2 FQNNGV. In the authors' methods: Nucleated cell number was recorded as an estimate derived from reference gene primer amplification. The method was immunoSEQ multiplex PCR; TCRdb's version includes in-frame clones alone and lacks a portion of them. D and trimming were read from the DNA, whereas the V and J calls and clone size are those reported in that table. Of about 13,000 clones listed, roughly 93% are singletons. The sequenced material came from peripheral blood. The TCR sequence derives from a human donor in a cohort sampled during active COVID-19. V is TRBV11-2 and J is TRBJ1-2; the D is unclear. The CDR3 here is CASSLDSGRDYGYTF. The DNA of the CDR3 is TGTGCCAGCAGCTTAGATAGCGGCCGAGACTATGGCTACACCTTC.